A selection of T cell receptor beta chains follows, all from one sample in a study of T cell responses to AZD1222 COVID-19 vaccine. Clones were sequenced by immunoSEQ multiplex PCR, and TCRdb holds only the in-frame ones, with some missing. Among under 150,000 clones listed, about 92% were seen once. The sample here was peripheral blood, taken 28 days after the second AZD1222 dose. The receptor source for this set is an adult who received the AZD1222 COVID-19 vaccine. CDR3s include the opening cysteine and the closing phenylalanine or tryptophan. The order of the fields is clone size, J gene, D gene, V gene, CDR3 protein, CDR3 DNA. D genes are given only for firm matches. Clone sizes are given selectively: once, few, many, or a class where the clone is expanded.

>-|TRBJ2-2|-|TRBV7-9
CASSLVGGRGLTGELFF
TGTGCCAGCAGCTTGGTTGGCGGTAGAGGGTTAACCGGGGAGCTGTTTTTT
>-|TRBJ1-1|-|TRBV11-1
CASSPGHRTEAFF
TGTGCCAGCAGTCCAGGACATCGGACTGAAGCTTTCTTT
>-|TRBJ1-5|-|TRBV30
CAWSVTGNQPQHF
TGTGCCTGGAGTGTTACAGGTAACCAGCCCCAGCATTTT
>once|TRBJ2-7|TRBD2|TRBV4-1
CASSQDLGTSSYEQYF
TGCGCCAGCAGCCAAGATCTTGGGACTAGTTCCTACGAGCAGTACTTC
>-|TRBJ1-3|-|TRBV4-3
CASSQDFAQGRNTIYF
TGCGCCAGCAGCCAAGATTTCGCTCAGGGCCGGAACACCATATATTTT
>-|TRBJ2-3|-|TRBV4-3
CASSARNFLSTDTQYF
TGCGCCAGCAGCGCTAGAAACTTTCTTAGCACAGATACGCAGTATTTT
>-|TRBJ2-3|TRBD2|TRBV5-4
CASTGGLAGTDTQYF
TGTGCCAGCACCGGTGGACTAGCGGGCACAGATACGCAGTATTTT
>-|TRBJ2-1|TRBD2|TRBV10-3
CAISDPASGFYNEQFF
TGTGCCATCAGTGATCCAGCTAGCGGCTTCTACAATGAGCAGTTCTTC
>-|TRBJ2-1|-|TRBV5-5
CASSFHPLATNEQFF
TGTGCCAGCAGCTTTCATCCACTAGCAACGAATGAGCAGTTCTTC
>-|TRBJ2-3|TRBD2|TRBV30
CAWSGGTSVDTQYF
TGTGCCTGGAGTGGAGGGACTAGCGTGGATACGCAGTATTTT
>once|TRBJ2-7|-|TRBV19
CASSTTVSYEQYF
TGTGCCAGTAGTACGACAGTCTCCTACGAGCAGTACTTC
>-|TRBJ2-7|-|TRBV7-2
CASSYTVSYEQYF
TGTGCCAGCAGTTACACCGTGAGCTACGAGCAGTACTTC
>-|TRBJ2-7|-|TRBV20-1
CSAGGDYEQYF
TGCAGTGCTGGCGGGGACTACGAGCAGTACTTC
>-|TRBJ1-4|-|TRBV28
CASSLPPPRASNEKLFF
TGTGCCAGCAGTCTTCCCCCCCCACGGGCCTCTAATGAAAAACTGTTTTTT
>-|TRBJ1-1|TRBD1|TRBV28
CASSLITTGRRKAFF
TGTGCCAGCAGTTTAATAACGACAGGGAGGAGGAAAGCTTTCTTT
>-|TRBJ2-1|TRBD2|TRBV11-1
CASSLKSGRMVEQFF
TGTGCCAGCAGCCTAAAGAGCGGGAGAATGGTTGAGCAGTTCTTC
>once|TRBJ1-2|-|TRBV7-8
CASSLRSINGGFYGYTF
TGTGCCAGCAGCTTAAGGTCAATAAATGGGGGATTCTATGGCTACACCTTC
>-|TRBJ2-5|-|TRBV28
CASRLQETQYF
TGTGCCAGCAGACTACAAGAGACCCAGTACTTC
>-|TRBJ2-3|TRBD2|TRBV9
CASSPGVAGAGDTQYF
TGTGCCAGCAGCCCCGGGGTAGCGGGAGCCGGAGATACGCAGTATTTT
>-|TRBJ2-7|-|TRBV6-1
CASSEMGDSLKQYF
TGTGCCAGCAGTGAAATGGGAGACTCTCTCAAGCAGTACTTC
>-|TRBJ1-1|-|TRBV14
CASSQGPEAFF
TGTGCCAGCAGCCAAGGGCCTGAAGCTTTCTTT
>-|TRBJ2-7|TRBD1|TRBV11-2
CASSLWTGGASTEQYF
TGTGCCAGCAGCTTGTGGACAGGGGGCGCGTCAACCGAGCAGTACTTC
>-|TRBJ2-7|-|TRBV10-3
CAISENEQFSYEQYF
TGTGCCATCAGTGAGAATGAACAGTTCTCCTACGAGCAGTACTTC
>-|TRBJ1-2|-|TRBV6-5
CASCSLGEDRPLF
TGTGCCAGCTGCTCCCTAGGGGAGGATCGCCCCCTTTTC
>-|TRBJ1-6|TRBD1|TRBV20-1
CSASGQGAGNSPLHF
TGCAGTGCTAGTGGCCAGGGGGCGGGTAATTCACCCCTCCACTTT
>-|TRBJ2-5|TRBD2|TRBV7-9
CASSQGVAGSETQYF
TGTGCCAGCAGCCAAGGGGTAGCGGGATCTGAGACCCAGTACTTC
>-|TRBJ1-2|TRBD1|TRBV30
CAWRGDRGKFGYTF
TGTGCCTGGAGGGGGGACAGGGGGAAGTTCGGCTACACCTTC
>-|TRBJ1-5|TRBD1|TRBV28
CATTPGTGGRQPQHF
TGTGCCACAACCCCCGGGACAGGGGGCCGTCAGCCCCAGCATTTT
>-|TRBJ2-5|TRBD1|TRBV20-1
CSASTGRDRGEETQYF
TGCAGTGCTAGTACGGGCCGGGACAGAGGGGAAGAGACCCAGTACTTC
>-|TRBJ2-3|-|TRBV7-3
CASSVQSQVADTQYF
TGTGCCAGCAGCGTTCAGTCCCAGGTGGCAGATACGCAGTATTTT
>-|TRBJ1-1|-|TRBV28
CASSLRQGYTEAFF
TGTGCCAGCAGTTTACGTCAGGGTTACACTGAAGCTTTCTTT
>-|TRBJ2-3|-|TRBV19
CASSIEGLGTDTQYF
TGTGCCAGTAGTATAGAAGGCCTAGGCACAGATACGCAGTATTTT
>-|TRBJ2-5|-|TRBV25-1
CASSEVTGVETQYF
TGTGCCAGCAGTGAGGTTACGGGAGTCGAGACCCAGTACTTC
>-|TRBJ1-5|TRBD1|TRBV28
CASSIAGQFRDQPQHF
TGTGCCAGCAGTATAGCGGGACAGTTTAGAGATCAGCCCCAGCATTTT
>-|TRBJ2-1|-|TRBV4-2
CASSQTGGRDEQFF
TGTGCCAGCAGCCAAACAGGGGGGAGGGATGAGCAGTTCTTC
>-|TRBJ1-2|-|TRBV12-3/TRBV12-4
CASTRQALGGYTF
TGTGCCAGCACTAGACAGGCACTCGGTGGCTACACCTTC
>-|TRBJ2-3|TRBD1|TRBV6-2/TRBV6-3
CASSDLPPGQGVIIADTQYF
TGTGCCAGCAGTGATCTTCCCCCGGGACAGGGGGTTATAATCGCAGATACGCAGTATTTT